The rows below give T cell receptor beta chains drawn from one sample of a study of T-cell reconstitution after alpha-beta-depleted transplantation in children. TCRdb reprocessed the PCR reads via MiXCR and lists one record per CDR3 protein. The profile shows about 230,000 distinct CDR3 sequences, approximately 10% of them singletons. The sequenced sample was PBMCs from the stem cell graft donor, obtained from the stem cell graft. These receptors all come from a human donor who donated a stem cell graft to a child with acute lymphoblastic leukemia. Each CDR3 is given with its conserved first and last residue.

j_call v_call cdr3_aa
TRBJ2-3 TRBV5-1 CASSLAGGSTDTQYF
TRBJ2-3 TRBV7-2 CASSLVSGGVTDTQYF
TRBJ2-5 TRBV7-2 CASSFDSGRETQYF
TRBJ2-1 TRBV19 CASSMPSVQQFF
TRBJ1-2 TRBV10-3 CASQGAGGYTF
TRBJ2-4 TRBV20-1 CSARGPGTGGLLGKNIQYF
TRBJ2-7 TRBV3-1 CASSQEAGPEQYF
TRBJ1-3 TRBV6-1 CASRKKTGVAGNTIYF
TRBJ2-3 TRBV7-2 CASSSGLAGGPDTQYF
TRBJ2-3 TRBV12-3/TRBV12-4 CASSIRKDTQYF
TRBJ1-1 TRBV30 CAWSSWGQGYTEAFF
TRBJ2-3 TRBV5-6 CASSIPGPPLSDTQYF
TRBJ2-2 TRBV5-1 CASSLQGGVTGELFF
TRBJ1-6 TRBV7-2 CASSLDPGTIARPLHF
TRBJ1-2 TRBV12-3/TRBV12-4 CASSNYGVYGYTF
TRBJ2-5 TRBV7-7 CASSLGGGQWETQYF
TRBJ2-5 TRBV4-2 CASSPHPPETQYF
TRBJ1-2 TRBV7-8 CASSSNSGYGYTF
TRBJ2-1 TRBV5-1 CASSPGQGAGNEQFF
TRBJ1-6 TRBV30 CAWSSGPGQVNSPLHF
TRBJ1-1 TRBV5-1 CASRSGDNTEAFF
TRBJ2-7 TRBV6-2/TRBV6-3 CASSGGQGASRQYF
TRBJ2-3 TRBV6-4 CARFGGPEPDTQYF
TRBJ1-2 TRBV15 CATSRAHIPGQGAFGYTF
TRBJ2-7 TRBV7-9 CASSLAGTDLSEQYF
TRBJ2-3 TRBV5-1 CASRRRGSGGADTQYF
TRBJ2-7 TRBV7-6 CASSLVPGVQYF